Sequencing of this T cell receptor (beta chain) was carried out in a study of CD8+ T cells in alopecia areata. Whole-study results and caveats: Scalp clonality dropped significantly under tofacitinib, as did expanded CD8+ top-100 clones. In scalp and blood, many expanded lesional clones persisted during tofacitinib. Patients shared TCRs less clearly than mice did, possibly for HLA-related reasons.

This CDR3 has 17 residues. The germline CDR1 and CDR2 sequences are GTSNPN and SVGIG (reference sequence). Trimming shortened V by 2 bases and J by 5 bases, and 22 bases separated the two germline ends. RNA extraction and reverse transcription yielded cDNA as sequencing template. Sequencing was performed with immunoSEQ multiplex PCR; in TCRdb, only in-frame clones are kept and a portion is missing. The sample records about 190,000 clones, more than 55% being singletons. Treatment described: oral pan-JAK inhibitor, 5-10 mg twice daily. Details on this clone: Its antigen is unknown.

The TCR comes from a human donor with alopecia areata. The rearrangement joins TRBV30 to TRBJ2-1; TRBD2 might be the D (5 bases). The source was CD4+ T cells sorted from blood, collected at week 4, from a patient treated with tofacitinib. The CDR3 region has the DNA TGTGCCTGGAGTCCACGTGATCTGGTAGCGAACAACAATGAGCAGTTCTTC. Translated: CAWSPRDLVANNNEQFF.